The 2 T cell receptor beta chains given below trace back to one sample, sequenced in a study of blood T cell repertoires in COVID-19 (dated by TCRdb to between 2020 and 2021). The library was generated by the immunoSEQ multiplex PCR assay. The immuneACCESS repertoire file appears here via TCRdb, limited to in-frame rearrangements. These files lack a portion of the clones; in checked studies, under half of the deficit traces to unresolved V genes, and the cause of the others is not known. The sample table records 150,000 to 200,000 clones; 75% to 90% of these occur just once. The ten largest clones represent under 10% of the sample. Material for sequencing was peripheral blood. Source of these receptors: a woman aged 65 to 85 with COVID-19, enrolled during active disease.

The chain links TRBV28 to TRBJ2-5; 7 positions match TRBD2. V dropped 5 bases and J dropped 5; count of bases not matched to a gene: 5. Germline-derived CDR1 and CDR2 are MDHEN and SYDVKM. CDR3 length: 13 residues. DNA of the CDR3: TGTGCCAGCAGTCGCGGGGGAACTGAGACCCAGTACTTC. Translated: CASSRGGTETQYF.

The chain carries TRBV15 and TRBJ1-1; 9 bases fit TRBD1. V lost 5 bases, J lost 1 base, and 20 bases stayed unmatched. The CDR3 is 20 residues long. Per germline, CDR1 LNHNV and CDR2 YYDKDF (reference sequence). In nucleotides, the CDR3 is TGTGCCACCAGCGGATCCACTCTATATGGATCGGGACAGGGGAACACTGAAGCTTTCTTT. It is translated as CATSGSTLYGSGQGNTEAFF.